These T cell receptor beta chains were read from a single sample in a study of tumor-infiltrating lymphocytes in primary liver carcinoma. In TCRdb, the multiplex PCR reads were re-called with MiXCR into one record per CDR3 protein. The sample records hundreds of thousands of distinct CDR3 sequences, more than 55% being singletons. Sequencing used peripheral blood. All receptors derive from a man in his forties or fifties with primary liver carcinoma and hepatitis B virus infection. The CDR3 runs from the conserved cysteine through the conserved F or W. Each record gives: V gene, J gene, CDR3 protein.

V: TRBV4-2
J: TRBJ2-7
CDR3: CASSQVRARAYEQYF

V: TRBV7-9
J: TRBJ2-7
CDR3: CASSPGPEQYF

V: TRBV4-1
J: TRBJ2-2
CDR3: CASSQVYSRSDTGELFF

V: TRBV7-8
J: TRBJ2-7
CDR3: CASRGIPYEQYF

V: TRBV28
J: TRBJ2-7
CDR3: CASSPGTGQDEQYF

V: TRBV29-1
J: TRBJ2-1
CDR3: CSVVALAGTYNEQFF

V: TRBV25-1
J: TRBJ2-1
CDR3: CASTAGDSYNEQLF

V: TRBV4-2
J: TRBJ2-7
CDR3: CASSQDPSGVSSYEQYF

V: TRBV4-3
J: TRBJ2-7
CDR3: CTSSQESGRVYEQYF

V: TRBV29-1
J: TRBJ2-3
CDR3: CSVLQGSLDTQYF

V: TRBV6-2/TRBV6-3
J: TRBJ2-1
CDR3: CAATPDRIYNEQFF

V: TRBV12-3/TRBV12-4
J: TRBJ2-3
CDR3: CASSSGDLTDTQYF

V: TRBV12-3/TRBV12-4
J: TRBJ1-4
CDR3: CASRARGTSNEKLFF

V: TRBV6-5
J: TRBJ1-2
CDR3: CASSYEGNGYTF

V: TRBV5-4
J: TRBJ2-1
CDR3: CACSSPSLTYNEQFF

V: TRBV6-6
J: TRBJ1-5
CDR3: CASSPGGESSSQPQHF

V: TRBV6-2/TRBV6-3
J: TRBJ2-1
CDR3: CASSHPGTGVYNELYF

V: TRBV5-4
J: TRBJ2-4
CDR3: CASSWDGHLNIQYF

V: TRBV5-1
J: TRBJ2-3
CDR3: CASSLGTRGAGSDTQYF

V: TRBV29-1
J: TRBJ2-1
CDR3: CSVVCGSNERFF

V: TRBV11-3
J: TRBJ2-1
CDR3: CTSSLVGGQAGSEQFF

V: TRBV5-6
J: TRBJ2-1
CDR3: CASTQLTQRRSENEQFF

V: TRBV5-1
J: TRBJ2-1
CDR3: CASSLGRAFDNGQFF

V: TRBV29-1
J: TRBJ2-5
CDR3: CSADYSQETQYF

V: TRBV11-1
J: TRBJ2-1
CDR3: CASNLVGRVKEQFF

V: TRBV4-3
J: TRBJ1-6
CDR3: CASSQGVGGFSPLHF

V: TRBV28
J: TRBJ1-2
CDR3: CTSTPNRAGYGYTF

V: TRBV4-1
J: TRBJ1-2
CDR3: CTSNPGPVYGYTF

V: TRBV5-1
J: TRBJ2-3
CDR3: CASSLQASGSTDMQYF

V: TRBV7-9
J: TRBJ2-7
CDR3: CASSPLHKQYF

V: TRBV11-2
J: TRBJ2-7
CDR3: CASSLGSQADEQYF

V: TRBV20-1
J: TRBJ1-5
CDR3: CSAREADHSNQPQHF

V: TRBV6-2/TRBV6-3
J: TRBJ2-1
CDR3: CASCYAEVAYNEQFF

V: TRBV5-1
J: TRBJ2-2
CDR3: CASSLDGTMTGELFF

V: TRBV11-1
J: TRBJ1-3
CDR3: CASSWGTGNTIYF

V: TRBV6-2/TRBV6-3
J: TRBJ2-7
CDR3: CSSSFPLVSSGRRGAYEQYF

V: TRBV6-6
J: TRBJ1-4
CDR3: CASSAEEELFF

V: TRBV6-5
J: TRBJ2-7
CDR3: CASSLSGRGYEQYF

V: TRBV6-1
J: TRBJ1-6
CDR3: CASSEPPGTGRNSPLHF

V: TRBV11-2
J: TRBJ2-4
CDR3: CASSLDRTALAKNIQYF

V: TRBV6-1
J: TRBJ2-7
CDR3: CASSGMSRAVPSYEQYF

V: TRBV24-1
J: TRBJ1-1
CDR3: CATSDGRDTEAFF

V: TRBV11-2
J: TRBJ2-1
CDR3: CACSLVSGEGTEQFF

V: TRBV5-1
J: TRBJ2-3
CDR3: CASSPGAGGADTQYF

V: TRBV28
J: TRBJ1-2
CDR3: CASSLLSGGYTF